The T cell receptor beta chain under discussion was sequenced for a study of T cells in Graves' hyperthyroidism and ophthalmopathy. Regarding the study as a whole: A model of 13 V-J features distinguished ophthalmopathy from stable hyperthyroidism.

Authors of the study amplified TCR beta CDR3 regions from RNA transcripts. The HTBI primer set drove a first-round RT-PCR of the TCR CDR3. TCRdb used MiXCR to reprocess the multiplex PCR reads, holding one entry per CDR3 protein. The data contain some 92,000 distinct CDR3 sequences, approximately 39% of them seen just once; the ten biggest clones take up about a tenth. Investigators excluded patients with uncontrolled infection, other autoimmune disease, pregnancy or lactation. This clonotype came up many times. Its target is not known. The CDR3 runs 13 residues. With 6 bases removed from V and 0 bases from J, the gap between germline ends came to 9 bases. Germline CDR1 and CDR2: MNHEY and SMNVEV (reference sequence).

The chain is built from TRBV27 and TRBJ2-7; perhaps TRBD1 as D (5 bases). What was sequenced was peripheral blood or thyroid tissue (not recorded which). This TCR was recovered from a woman aged 25 to 39 with Graves' hyperthyroidism. CDR3 in amino acids: CASSDRNSYEQYF. The CDR3 coding sequence is TGTGCCAGCAGCGACAGAAACTCCTACGAGCAGTACTTC.